This entry lists 2 T cell receptor beta chains sequenced from one sample in a study of T cell responses to AZD1222 COVID-19 vaccine. Assay: immunoSEQ multiplex PCR; the TCRdb copy retains only in-frame clones and omits some. This repertoire shows about 97,000 clones, 80% to 90% found once; its top ten account for about 9.4%. Sequenced material: peripheral blood, taken 28 days after the second AZD1222 dose. The receptors come from an adult who received the AZD1222 COVID-19 vaccine.

The CDR3 nucleotides read TGCGCCAGCAGCCCCGGGAGAAGCGGCCTGGGTGATACGCAGTATTTT. Translated: CASSPGRSGLGDTQYF. The V gene is TRBV5-1, the J gene TRBJ2-3; D may be TRBD2 (6 bases). The CDR3 covers 16 residues. Trimming took off 4 bases at V and 6 bases at J, with 21 bases between the two ends. Germline V gene sequence: CDR1 SGHRS, CDR2 YFSETQ.

The chain couples TRBV7-2 to TRBJ1-3; D not certain. The germline V gene encodes CDR1 SGHTA and CDR2 FQGNSA. With 2 bases removed from V and 4 bases from J, the gap between germline ends came to 12 bases. This CDR3 has 15 residues. CDR3 residues: CASSLRADPGNTIYF. CDR3 DNA: TGTGCCAGCAGCTTAAGAGCGGATCCGGGAAACACCATATATTTT.